This T cell receptor (beta chain) was identified in a study of OX40 agonist ivuxolimab in advanced cancers. The method was immunoSEQ multiplex PCR; TCRdb's version includes in-frame clones alone and lacks a portion of them. The sample carries roughly 35,000 clones, less than 85% recorded once. CDR1 is SGDLS and CDR2 is YYNGEE in the germline V gene. Between the trimmed V and J ends, which lost 0 bases and 4 bases, there was a span of 16 bases. The CDR3 spans 16 residues. The clonotype originates from an adult with an advanced solid tumor such as melanoma, head and neck, liver or kidney cancer. This sequence joins TRBV9 and TRBJ1-2, with D possibly being TRBD1 (6 bases). Sequenced material: CD4+ or CD8+ T cells sorted from blood, taken in a trial of the OX40 agonist ivuxolimab. CDR3 DNA: TGTGCCAGCAGCGTAGACCCAGGGGTGGGGGCCTATGGCTACACCTTC. Its protein product is CASSVDPGVGAYGYTF.